This entry describes one T cell receptor (beta chain). One Seattle source followed patients from active infection through their disease course. These data belong to a study of blood T cell repertoires in COVID-19. Study-wide context: The analysed material was cDNA or gDNA that came from T cells, B-cell-depleted T cells, or PBMCs.

Deletions cut 0 bases from V and 14 bases from J, with 12 bases between. Germline V gene lookup returns CDR1 SGHDT and CDR2 YYEEEE. CDR3 size: 12 residues. Source study methods: The authors estimated nucleated cell counts from reference gene primer amplification. Sequencing used immunoSEQ multiplex PCR; TCRdb keeps in-frame clones, though not all of them. The V and J calls and clone size were taken over from that table, and D and trimming were inferred from the DNA. The data show some 150,000 clones, roughly nine tenths seen once. The sample taken for sequencing was peripheral blood. The chain joins TRBV5-6 to TRBJ2-1; D ambiguous. This TCR came from an older woman with COVID-19, enrolled during active disease. The CDR3 sequence is CASSLDGLVEFF. The CDR3 DNA sequence: TGTGCCAGCAGCTTGGACGGGTTGGTTGAGTTCTTC.